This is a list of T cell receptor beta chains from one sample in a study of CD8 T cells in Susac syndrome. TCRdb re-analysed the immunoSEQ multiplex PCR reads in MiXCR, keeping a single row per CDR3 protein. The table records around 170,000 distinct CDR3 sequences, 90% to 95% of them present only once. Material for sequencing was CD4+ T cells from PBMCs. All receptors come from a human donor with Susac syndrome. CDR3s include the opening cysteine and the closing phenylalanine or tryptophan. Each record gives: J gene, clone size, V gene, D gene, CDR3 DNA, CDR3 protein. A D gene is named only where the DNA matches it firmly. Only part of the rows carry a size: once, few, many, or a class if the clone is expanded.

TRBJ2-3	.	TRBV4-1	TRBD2	TGCGCCAGCAGCCGCGACGGGGGGGGGACTAGCACAGATACGCAGTATTTT	CASSRDGGGTSTDTQYF
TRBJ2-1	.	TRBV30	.	TGTGCCTGGAGTCCCAAAGATGAGCAGTTCTTC	CAWSPKDEQFF
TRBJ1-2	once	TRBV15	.	TGTGCCACCAGCGGGCCCGACGCTCACTATGGCTACACCTTC	CATSGPDAHYGYTF
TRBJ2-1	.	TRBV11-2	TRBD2	TGTGCCAGCAGCTTAGCGGTAGCGGGCAATGAGCAGTTCTTC	CASSLAVAGNEQFF
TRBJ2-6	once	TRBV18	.	TGTGCCAGCTCACCCTCCAGCTCTGGGGCCAACGTCCTGACTTTC	CASSPSSSGANVLTF
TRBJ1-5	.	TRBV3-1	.	TGTGCCAGCAGCCAAACGACGCCTTATAGCAATCAGCCCCAGCATTTT	CASSQTTPYSNQPQHF
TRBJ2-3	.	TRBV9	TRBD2	TGTGCCAGCAGCGTAGGACTAGCGGGGGCCGAGGATACGCAGTATTTT	CASSVGLAGAEDTQYF
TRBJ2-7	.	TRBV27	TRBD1	TGTGCCAGCAGTTTATGGGGACAGGGTTTGGCCTACGAGCAGTACTTC	CASSLWGQGLAYEQYF
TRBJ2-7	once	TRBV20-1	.	TGCAGTGCCAGCCATGGACAGTTGCACGAGCAGTACTTC	CSASHGQLHEQYF
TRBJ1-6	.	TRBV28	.	TGTGCCAGCAGTTCCCCGGGGGATAATTCACCCCTCCACTTT	CASSSPGDNSPLHF
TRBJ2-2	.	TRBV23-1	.	TGCGCCAGCAGTCAATCCGTCAGAAACACCGGGGAGCTGTTTTTT	CASSQSVRNTGELFF
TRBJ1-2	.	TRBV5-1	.	TGCGCCAGTCGGGGGGTAACGGGGACCTTAAACTATGGCTACACCTTC	CASRGVTGTLNYGYTF
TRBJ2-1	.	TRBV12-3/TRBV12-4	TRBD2	TGTGCCAGCAGCCTACAAGCGGGGCCCTCCTACAATGAGCAGTTCTTC	CASSLQAGPSYNEQFF
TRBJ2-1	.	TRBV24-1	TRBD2	TGTGCCACCAGTGCTACTAGCGGGGGGGCCATCAATGAGCAGTTCTTC	CATSATSGGAINEQFF
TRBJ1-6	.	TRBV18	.	TGTGCCAGCTCACCCGGGACGGAGGACCTCCACTTT	CASSPGTEDLHF
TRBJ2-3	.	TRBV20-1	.	TGCAGTGCTAGGCGCCCGGGTCCAGATACGCAGTATTTT	CSARRPGPDTQYF
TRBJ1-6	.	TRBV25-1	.	TGTGCCAGCAGTGAATTTAACCTATATAATTCACCCCTCCACTTT	CASSEFNLYNSPLHF
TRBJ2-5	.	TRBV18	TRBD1	TGTGCCAGCTCAACAGGACAGGGAACCCAAGAGACCCAGTACTTC	CASSTGQGTQETQYF
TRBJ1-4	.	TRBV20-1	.	TGCAGTGCGACAGGCCCGGACAGCTCTAATGAAAAACTGTTTTTT	CSATGPDSSNEKLFF
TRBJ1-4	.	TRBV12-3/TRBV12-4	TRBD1	TGTGCCAGCAGTTGGGACAGGGAAAAGGAAAAACTGTTTTTT	CASSWDREKEKLFF
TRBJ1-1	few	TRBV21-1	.	TGTGCCAGCGGTACCCTGAACACTGAAGCTTTCTTT	CASGTLNTEAFF
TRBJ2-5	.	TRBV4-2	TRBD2	TGTGCCAGCAGGCCCGGGACTAGCCTCCAAGAGACCCAGTACTTC	CASRPGTSLQETQYF
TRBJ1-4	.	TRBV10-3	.	TGTGCCATCAGCGACAGCGAAAAACTGTTTTTT	CAISDSEKLFF
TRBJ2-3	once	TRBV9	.	TGTGCCAGCAGCGTAGTTGGGGGGGCCCGTTCAGATACGCAGTATTTT	CASSVVGGARSDTQYF
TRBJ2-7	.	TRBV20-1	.	TGCAGTGCTAGAGTTCCGACCCGGTCGGGCGAGCAGTACTTC	CSARVPTRSGEQYF
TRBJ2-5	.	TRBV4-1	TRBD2	TGCGCCAGCAGCCACCCGCGCGGGGGTAACCAAGAGACCCAGTACTTC	CASSHPRGGNQETQYF
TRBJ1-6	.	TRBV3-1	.	TGTGCCAGCAACGATAGACAGCTCTATAATTCACCCCTCCACTTT	CASNDRQLYNSPLHF
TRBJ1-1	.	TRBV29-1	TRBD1	TGCAGCGTTGAATTTATCCGGGGACAGGGGATAGAGAACACTGAAGCTTTCTTT	CSVEFIRGQGIENTEAFF
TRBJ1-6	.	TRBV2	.	TGTGCCAGCACCCCGGGGCTCAGCTCCTATAATTCACCCCTCCACTTT	CASTPGLSSYNSPLHF
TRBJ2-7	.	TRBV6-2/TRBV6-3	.	TGTGCCAGCAGTTACCCATTTACGGGGGCCTACGAGCAGTACTTC	CASSYPFTGAYEQYF
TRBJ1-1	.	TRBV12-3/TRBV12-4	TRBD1	TGTGCCAGCAGTTTTTCAACAGGGGGCACTATAGGAGACACTGAAGCTTTCTTT	CASSFSTGGTIGDTEAFF
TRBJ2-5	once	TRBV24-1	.	TGTGCCACCAGTGATTCGCAGGGCCCGGGCGAGACCCAGTACTTC	CATSDSQGPGETQYF
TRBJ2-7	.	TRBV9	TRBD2	TGTGCCAGCAGCGTAACCTCGGGACTAGCGGGGGAGTCCTACGAGCAGTACTTC	CASSVTSGLAGESYEQYF
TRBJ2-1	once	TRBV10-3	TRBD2	TGTGCCATCAGCCTCGGGCGATCTAGCGGGGGTGAGCAGTTCTTC	CAISLGRSSGGEQFF
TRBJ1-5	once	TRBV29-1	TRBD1	TGCAGCGTGAGACAGGGTAGCAATCAGCCCCAGCATTTT	CSVRQGSNQPQHF
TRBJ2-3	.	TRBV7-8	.	TGTGCCAGCACCGCGATGGATACGCAGTATTTT	CASTAMDTQYF
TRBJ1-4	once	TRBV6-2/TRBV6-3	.	TGTGCCAGCAGCGAACGTTCAGGCCAGTCTGAAAAACTGTTTTTT	CASSERSGQSEKLFF
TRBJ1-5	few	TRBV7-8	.	TGTGCCAGCAGCTTACAGGGCGATCAGCCCCAGCATTTT	CASSLQGDQPQHF
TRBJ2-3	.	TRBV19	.	TGTGCCAGTAGTACCGGATGGGGACAATTCACAGATACGCAGTATTTT	CASSTGWGQFTDTQYF
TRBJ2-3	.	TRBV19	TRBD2	TGTGCCAGTAGTACCCGACTAGCGGGGGGGCAACCAGATACGCAGTATTTT	CASSTRLAGGQPDTQYF
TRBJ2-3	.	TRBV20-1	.	TGCAGTGCTATACGGAACTCAGATACGCAGTATTTT	CSAIRNSDTQYF
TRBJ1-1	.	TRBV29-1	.	TGCAGCGTTGGTGAGGCAGGGATCCTAAACACTGAAGCTTTCTTT	CSVGEAGILNTEAFF
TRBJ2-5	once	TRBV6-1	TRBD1	TGTGCCAGCATTCGCATCGGGACAGCCGAGCACCAGACCCAGTACTTC	CASIRIGTAEHQTQYF
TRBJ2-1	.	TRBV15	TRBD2	TGTGCCACCAGCAGAGATATTCCAGCGGGGGACCTCAATGAGCAGTTCTTC	CATSRDIPAGDLNEQFF
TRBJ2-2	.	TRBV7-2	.	TGTGCCAGCAGCTCGACACGACCCGGGGAGCTGTTTTTT	CASSSTRPGELFF
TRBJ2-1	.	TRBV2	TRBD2	TGTGCCAGCGTTCTCGGACTAGGCGACAATGAGCAGTTCTTC	CASVLGLGDNEQFF
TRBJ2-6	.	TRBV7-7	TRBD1	TGTGCCAGCAGCTCGACAGGGGGTAGAGCCAACGTCCTGACTTTC	CASSSTGGRANVLTF